The 17 T cell receptor beta chains below were found in one sample sequenced in a study of blood T cell repertoires in COVID-19. TCRdb keeps only in-frame clones here, not all; method: immunoSEQ multiplex PCR. The sample includes 330,000 or so clones, roughly 90% of them seen just once. The sample taken for sequencing was PBMCs or T cells enriched from blood (not recorded which). The receptors were sampled from a woman in her twenties or thirties who had been exposed to COVID-19.

The chain combines TRBV19 with TRBJ2-2; D might be TRBD1 (6 bases). This CDR3 is built from 17 residues. Germline V gives CDR1 LNHDA, CDR2 SQIVND (reference sequence). V gave up 6 bases and J gave up 3 bases, with 20 bases separating them. The CDR3 reads CASSPTGPRTDTGELFF. In DNA form, the CDR3 reads TGTGCCAGTAGCCCAACAGGGCCCCGGACCGACACCGGGGAGCTGTTTTTT.

The genes are TRBV19 and TRBJ2-7, with TRBD2 identical over 8 bases. V shed 5 bases, J shed 1 base, and the junction held 10 bases outside the gene matches. The CDR3 runs to 16 residues. Germline CDR1 is LNHDA and CDR2 is SQIVND (reference sequence). Written as DNA, the CDR3 is TGTGCCAGTAGTCCCCGGGGGGGGTCGGCATCCTACGAGCAGTACTTC. Protein: CASSPRGGSASYEQYF.

The V call is TRBV4-2, the J call TRBJ2-7; D possibly corresponds to TRBD2 (6 bases). Looked up from germline, CDR1 is LGHNA and CDR2 is YNFKEQ. This CDR3 is 16 amino acids long. Trimming pared 0 bases from V and 0 bases from J, leaving 12 bases between. CDR3 bases: TGTGCCAGCAGCCAAGAGGGGCGGGACCCCTCCTACGAGCAGTACTTC. Translating it yields CASSQEGRDPSYEQYF.

The chain employs TRBV27 and TRBJ2-7; no reliable D call. The V gene lost 2 bases and the J gene lost 3 bases, with 11 bases spanning the gap. CDR3 length: 14 amino acids. CDR1 is MNHEY, CDR2 SMNVEV, per germline (reference sequence). The CDR3: CASSLTFTSYEQYF. CDR3 DNA sequence: TGTGCCAGCAGTTTAACCTTTACAAGCTACGAGCAGTACTTC.

This clone showed up just once. The chain carries TRBV5-1 and TRBJ2-1; 9 bases fit TRBD1. CDR3 size: 15 residues. Germline V CDR1 and CDR2: SGHRS, YFSETQ. The V gene end was trimmed by 4 bases and the J gene end by 4 bases; junction bases not matched to a gene: 6. The CDR3 sequence: CASSKGQGLYNEQFF. CDR3 nucleotides: TGCGCCAGCAGCAAAGGACAGGGGTTGTACAATGAGCAGTTCTTC.

This clone was observed a few times. The V gene is TRBV18, the J gene TRBJ1-4; 7 bases are shared with TRBD1. CDR3 length: 15 amino acids. CDR1 and CDR2 (germline): KGHSH, LQKENI. With 6 bases clipped from V and 8 bases from J, the junction kept 12 bases outside the gene matches. CDR3 DNA sequence: TGTGCCAGCTCCCCCGACAGGGCCCGATGGGAAAAACTGTTTTTT. Its protein product is CASSPDRARWEKLFF.

V usage is TRBV10-3 and J usage is TRBJ1-4; TRBD1 matches at 8 bases. Germline CDR1 is ENHRY and CDR2 is SYGVKD. The ends lost 6 bases at V and 4 bases at J; junction bases unmatched: 7. The CDR3 is 15 amino acids. The CDR3 is CAISQTGVDNEKLFF. The CDR3 region has the DNA TGTGCCATCAGCCAGACAGGGGTCGATAATGAAAAACTGTTTTTT.

J is TRBJ2-5 and V is TRBV5-6, with TRBD2 matching 9 bases. Germline CDR1 is SGHDT and CDR2 is YYEEEE. The CDR3 consists of 14 residues. J was trimmed by 4 bases and V by 4 bases; bases with no gene match: 5. This CDR3 reads CASSPGLAPETQYF. The CDR3 region has the DNA TGTGCCAGCAGCCCGGGACTAGCCCCAGAGACCCAGTACTTC.

The genes are TRBV12-5 and TRBJ1-5; D may be TRBD1 (5 bases). Trimming took off 0 bases at V and 4 bases at J, with 10 bases between the two ends. Germline V gives CDR1 LGHNT, CDR2 FRNRAP. The CDR3 loop spans 15 amino acids. This CDR3 reads CASGLVLKGNQPQHF. Written as DNA, the CDR3 is TGTGCTAGTGGTTTGGTACTAAAGGGGAATCAGCCCCAGCATTTT.

This clone has just a few counts. The J gene is TRBJ1-5, the V gene TRBV3-1 (or the pseudogene TRBV3-2); no definite D call. The CDR3 contains 16 residues. Germline CDR1 is LGHDT and CDR2 is YNNKEL (reference sequence). V lost 0 bases and J lost 2, with 11 bases in between. The CDR3 loop reads CASSQDGRAGNQPQHF. In nucleotides, the CDR3 is TGTGCCAGCAGCCAAGATGGGAGGGCGGGCAATCAGCCCCAGCATTTT.

The rearrangement links TRBV6-5 to TRBJ2-7; D possibly corresponds to TRBD1 (6 bases). Trimming cost V 7 bases and J 6 bases, with 19 bases left between them. Germline-derived CDR1 and CDR2 are MNHEY and SVGAGI. This CDR3 region has 14 residues. The DNA for the CDR3 is TGTGCCAGCACCCAAAAAGGGGGATCGGGCGAGCAGTACTTC. It codes for CASTQKGGSGEQYF.

The rearrangement joins TRBV9 to TRBJ1-4; D unresolved. Between the trimmed V and J ends, which lost 1 base and 8 bases, there was a span of 18 bases. CDR1 and CDR2 (germline): SGDLS, YYNGEE. The CDR3 has 16 residues. This CDR3 is CASSVLDESLREKLFF. CDR3 coding DNA: TGTGCCAGCAGCGTATTAGATGAGAGCCTCCGCGAAAAACTGTTTTTT.

The rearrangement uses TRBV5-1 and TRBJ1-2; D not certain. The CDR3 totals 14 residues. Germline V gene data show CDR1 as SGHRS and CDR2 as YFSETQ. V was trimmed by 5 bases and J by 4 bases, leaving 15 bases between them. In DNA, the CDR3 is TGCGCCAGCAGGGGAGAGGCCGCGGTCTATGGCTACACCTTC. Residues: CASRGEAAVYGYTF. Full variable domain (missing parts from reference TRBV5-1 and TRBJ1-2): KAGVTQTPRYLIKTRGQQVTLSCSPISGHRSVSWYQQTPGQGLQFLFEYFSETQRNKGNFPGRFSGRQFSNSRSEMNVSTLELGDSALYLCASRGEAAVYGYTFGSGTRLTVV.

This clone was recorded at least ten times. CDR3 DNA sequence: TGTGCCAGCAGCTTCTCGGGCGGGAACTACGAGCAGTACTTC. Protein sequence: CASSFSGGNYEQYF. V is TRBV7-9 and J is TRBJ2-7, with a tentative D call TRBD2 (6 bases). CDR1 and CDR2 from the germline V gene are SEHNR and FQNEAQ (reference sequence). V was trimmed by 3 bases and J by 3 bases, leaving 12 bases between them. The CDR3 extends over 14 amino acids.

This chain connects TRBV4-2 to TRBJ2-3; 14 positions match TRBD2. Germline lookup yields CDR1 LGHNA and CDR2 YNFKEQ. The V and J ends lost 2 bases and 3 bases, in that order; junction bases with no gene match: 13. CDR3 length: 20 amino acids. This CDR3 reads CASSQRASIGLAGGTDTQYF. In DNA, the CDR3 is TGTGCCAGCAGCCAACGAGCATCGATCGGACTAGCGGGAGGAACAGATACGCAGTATTTT.

The chain couples TRBV6-5 to TRBJ2-7; D not certain. This CDR3 contains 14 residues. Trimming stripped 6 bases from V and 2 bases from J, with 14 bases between. The germline V gene encodes CDR1 MNHEY and CDR2 SVGAGI. The CDR3 nucleotides are TGTGCCAGCAGCCCCCTCTCCCCAGCCTACGAGCAGTACTTC. Protein sequence: CASSPLSPAYEQYF.

This chain links TRBV5-6 with TRBJ1-5; 7 nucleotides match TRBD1. The CDR3 is 14 amino acids. The V gene's germline CDR1 is SGHDT and CDR2 YYEEEE. V lost 3 bases, J lost 4 bases, and 4 bases stayed unmatched. The CDR3 reads CASSSQGTNQPQHF. The CDR3 DNA follows: TGTGCCAGCAGCTCACAGGGGACTAATCAGCCCCAGCATTTT.